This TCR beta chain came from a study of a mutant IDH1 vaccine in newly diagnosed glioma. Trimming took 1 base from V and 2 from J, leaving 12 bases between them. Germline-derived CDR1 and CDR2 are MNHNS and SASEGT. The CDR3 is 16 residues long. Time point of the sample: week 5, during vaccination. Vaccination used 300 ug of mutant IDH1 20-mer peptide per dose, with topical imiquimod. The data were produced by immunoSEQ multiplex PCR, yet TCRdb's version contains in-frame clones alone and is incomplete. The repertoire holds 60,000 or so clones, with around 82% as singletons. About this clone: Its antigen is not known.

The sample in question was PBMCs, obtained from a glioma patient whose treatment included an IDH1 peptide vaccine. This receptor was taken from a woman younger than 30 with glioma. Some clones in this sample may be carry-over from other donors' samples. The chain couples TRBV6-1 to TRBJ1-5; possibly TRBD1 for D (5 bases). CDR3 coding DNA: TGTGCCAGCAGTGAAGGACGAAGGGGCGGCAATCAGCCCCAGCATTTT. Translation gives CASSEGRRGGNQPQHF.